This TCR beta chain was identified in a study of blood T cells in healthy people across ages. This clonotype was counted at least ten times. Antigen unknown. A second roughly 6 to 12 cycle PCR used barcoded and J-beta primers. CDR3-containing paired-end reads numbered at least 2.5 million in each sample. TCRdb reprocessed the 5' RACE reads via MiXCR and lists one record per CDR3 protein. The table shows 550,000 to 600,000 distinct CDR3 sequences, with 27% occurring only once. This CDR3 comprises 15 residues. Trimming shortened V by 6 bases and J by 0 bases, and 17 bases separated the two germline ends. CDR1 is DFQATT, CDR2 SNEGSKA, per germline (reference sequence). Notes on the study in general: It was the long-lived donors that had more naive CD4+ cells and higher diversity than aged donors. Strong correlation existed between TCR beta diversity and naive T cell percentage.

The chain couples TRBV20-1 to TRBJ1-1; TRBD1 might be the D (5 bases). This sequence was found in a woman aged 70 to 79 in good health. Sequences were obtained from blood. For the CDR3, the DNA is TGCAGTGCCCGACGGAGGGACGTAATGAACACTGAAGCTTTCTTT. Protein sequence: CSARRRDVMNTEAFF.